Each of the 22 T cell receptor beta chains below was sequenced from the same sample in a study of early T cells in non-severe SARS-CoV-2 infection. TCRdb used MiXCR to reprocess the 5' RACE reads, holding one entry per CDR3 protein. The top ten hold around 6.1% of the sample, which has roughly 40,000 distinct CDR3 sequences, roughly 5.7% seen once. Sequencing used whole blood. The receptors come from an adult who was a healthcare worker with PCR-confirmed SARS-CoV-2 infection or an uninfected control (not recorded which).

By sample fraction, this clonotype is medium-sized (0.01 to 0.1%). The chain combines TRBV7-9 with TRBJ2-5; D is tentatively TRBD1 or TRBD2 (6 bases each). In germline, CDR1 is SEHNR, CDR2 FQNEAQ (reference sequence). This CDR3 region has 14 residues. Trimming took 2 bases from V and 4 from J, leaving 11 bases between them. The CDR3 DNA follows: TGTGCCAGCAGCTTAACAGGGAGGATAGAGACCCAGTACTTC. Its protein product is CASSLTGRIETQYF.

This clonotype was found a few times. Given the absence of the conserved phenylalanine or tryptophan at the CDR3 end, a read error is likely. Because the CDR3's place on the DNA is in doubt, the DNA is left out and the CDR3 is given as listed by TCRdb. The rearrangement uses TRBV2 and TRBJ1-4; the table's D call of TRBD1 was not tested on the DNA. Counting both end residues, the CDR3 totals 14 amino acids. Germline-derived CDR1 and CDR2 are SNHLY and FYNNEI. The CDR3 here is CASRSFGPGATYII.

The chain couples TRBV28 to TRBJ1-2; D may be TRBD1 (5 bases). The CDR3 totals 13 residues. Per the germline V gene, CDR1 is MDHEN and CDR2 is SYDVKM. V dropped 2 bases and J dropped 4 bases, with 8 bases sitting between them. CDR3 sequence (DNA): TGTGCCAGCAGTTTAGGTAGGGGCTATGGCTACACCTTC. It codes for CASSLGRGYGYTF.

The sample holds many counts of this clonotype. The rearrangement links TRBV7-9 to TRBJ1-2; TRBD1 might be the D (6 bases). Germline CDR1 is SEHNR and CDR2 is FQNEAQ (reference sequence). With 1 base removed from V and 10 bases from J, the gap between germline ends came to 10 bases. The CDR3 contains 12 residues. DNA of the CDR3: TGTGCCAGCAGCTTAGGGACAGCCGTCTACACCTTC. It is translated as CASSLGTAVYTF.

This clonotype was recorded at least ten times. This chain joins TRBV3-1 and TRBJ2-1, with TRBD2 identical over 12 bases. The CDR3 totals 19 residues. CDR1 and CDR2 (germline): LGHDT, YNNKEL (reference sequence). The V and J ends lost 4 bases and 5 bases, in that order; junction bases with no gene match: 15. The CDR3 sequence is CASSRRLAGVQRSDNEQFF. The CDR3 region has the DNA TGTGCCAGCAGCCGGCGACTAGCGGGAGTTCAACGATCGGACAATGAGCAGTTCTTC.

V usage is TRBV6-5 and J usage is TRBJ2-3, with D tentatively TRBD1 or TRBD2 (5 bases each). CDR1 is MNHEY, CDR2 SVGAGI, per germline. This CDR3 has 12 residues. Trimming left V 3 bases short and J 7 bases short, with 8 bases between. This CDR3 is CASSYGGNTQYF. CDR3 nucleotides: TGTGCCAGCAGTTATGGGGGAAATACGCAGTATTTT.

The V gene is TRBV4-3, the J gene TRBJ2-7; 9 bases line up with TRBD1. Germline V gene lookup returns CDR1 LGHNA and CDR2 YSLEER. This CDR3 has 14 amino acids. V trimming: 0 bases; J trimming: 3 bases; junction bases outside the gene matches: 0. The CDR3 loop is CASSQEGQGYEQYF. The CDR3, as DNA: TGCGCCAGCAGCCAAGAGGGACAGGGCTACGAGCAGTACTTC.

This clonotype was observed a handful of times. The chain joins TRBV6-5 to TRBJ2-7; D is uncertain. V shed 0 bases and J shed 3 bases, with 12 bases lying between them. Germline loops: CDR1 MNHEY, CDR2 SVGAGI. This CDR3 is 15 amino acids long. The CDR3 spells CASSYSTLGSYEQYF. CDR3 nucleotides: TGTGCCAGCAGTTACTCGACATTAGGCAGCTACGAGCAGTACTTC.

Many counts were recorded for this clonotype. The V gene is TRBV6-4, the J gene TRBJ2-3; D uncertain. Germline loops: CDR1 MRHNA, CDR2 SNTAGT. V shed 0 bases and J shed 8 bases, with 9 bases lying between them. The CDR3 totals 13 residues. The CDR3 sequence: CASSDSSVSTQYF. The CDR3 DNA reads TGTGCCAGCAGTGACTCGTCCGTTAGTACGCAGTATTTT.

This clonotype appeared a few times. The rearrangement links TRBV4-1 to TRBJ2-7; D may correspond to TRBD1 or TRBD2 (5 bases each). Per germline, CDR1 MGHRA and CDR2 YSYEKL. Trimming took off 5 bases at V and 1 base at J, with 12 bases between the two ends. The CDR3 is 14 amino acids. The CDR3 coding sequence is TGCGCCAGCAGCTACGGGGCCACGTCCTACGAGCAGTACTTC. This codes for CASSYGATSYEQYF.

This clonotype appeared many times. The rearrangement uses TRBV5-4 and TRBJ1-6, with unresolved D. Trimming took off 2 bases at V and 9 bases at J, with 15 bases between the two ends. CDR3 length equals 15 residues. In germline, CDR1 is SGHNT, CDR2 YYREEE (reference sequence). This CDR3 is CASSFSTSGGSPLHF. The DNA for the CDR3 is TGTGCCAGCAGCTTCTCCACGTCCGGCGGTTCACCCCTCCACTTT.

This clonotype was counted ten times or more. CDR3: CASSVGLAGMSEQFF. CDR3 coding DNA: TGTGCCAGCAGTGTAGGCCTAGCGGGAATGAGTGAGCAGTTCTTC. V and J are TRBV2 and TRBJ2-1; 9 bases fit TRBD2. Germline V gene sequence: CDR1 SNHLY, CDR2 FYNNEI. The CDR3 covers 15 residues. Trimming at V came to 4 bases and at J to 9 bases, leaving 10 bases not matched to a gene.

This clonotype was counted a few times. The chain couples TRBV11-2 to TRBJ2-5, with D tentatively TRBD1 (7 bases). CDR1 is SGHAT, CDR2 FQNNGV, per germline. The CDR3 loop spans 14 amino acids. The V end was cut by 4 bases, the J end by 5 bases, with 14 bases between. CDR3 nucleotide sequence: TGTGCCAGCAGCTACGGAGGGGGCTCGGAGACCCAGTACTTC. Amino acids: CASSYGGGSETQYF.

This clonotype was recorded at least ten times. The rearrangement uses TRBV24-1 and TRBJ1-5; D gene ambiguous. CDR3 length: 14 amino acids. CDR1 is KGHDR and CDR2 is SFDVKD in the germline V gene. Trimming took off 5 bases at V and 3 bases at J, with 10 bases between the two ends. The CDR3 DNA reads as TGTGCCACCAGTGTTGGGCAGGTCAATCAGCCCCAGCATTTT. It yields the protein CATSVGQVNQPQHF.

The chain employs TRBV20-1 and TRBJ2-7; 9 bases are shared with TRBD1. The length of the CDR3 is 13 residues. Germline V gene sequence: CDR1 DFQATT, CDR2 SNEGSKA (reference sequence). The junction had 7 bases not matched to a gene; V was cut back by 6 bases and J by 4 bases. As DNA, the CDR3 is TGCAGTGCCCTTCGGACAGGGGAATACGAGCAGTACTTC. It translates to CSALRTGEYEQYF.

The table lists this clonotype with a few counts. This chain uses TRBV4-3 with TRBJ1-4; D remains unclear. V was pared by 4 bases and J by 6 bases, with 12 bases between. The CDR3 extends over 14 amino acids. From germline, CDR1 is LGHNA and CDR2 YSLEER. The CDR3 DNA is TGCGCCAGCAGCCTATATGGGATGGATGAAAAACTGTTTTTT. It specifies CASSLYGMDEKLFF.

The chain uses TRBV29-1 and TRBJ1-1; no clear D. This CDR3 is built from 11 residues. Deletions cut 4 bases from V and 4 bases from J, with 7 bases between. From germline, CDR1 is SQVTM and CDR2 ANQGSEA. CDR3 sequence: CSVGVGTEAFF. The CDR3 nucleotides read TGCAGCGTTGGGGTGGGCACTGAAGCTTTCTTT.

This clonotype was seen only a few times. The V call is TRBV6-2 or TRBV6-3, the J call TRBJ2-7; 7 bases align to TRBD1. The germline gives CDR1 MNHEY, CDR2 SVGEGT. Germline trimming cut 7 bases from V and 8 bases from J; bases unmatched to any gene: 17. CDR3 size: 15 residues. CDR3 sequence reads: CASNLAPSTGSKQYF. Here the CDR3 DNA reads TGTGCCAGCAATCTAGCTCCTTCGACAGGGTCCAAGCAGTACTTC.

This clonotype has at least ten counts. The genes are TRBV15 and TRBJ2-1; TRBD2 matches at 12 bases. Germline CDR1 reads LNHNV; CDR2 reads YYDKDF (reference sequence). The length of the CDR3 is 17 residues. V gave up 5 bases and J gave up 7 bases; unmatched junction bases: 12. CDR3 in amino acids: CATSERGRLAGVNEQFF. CDR3 DNA: TGTGCCACCAGCGAGAGGGGGAGACTAGCGGGAGTTAATGAGCAGTTCTTC.

The sample holds many counts of this clonotype. The chain uses TRBV12-3 or TRBV12-4 and TRBJ2-7, with D unclear. This CDR3 contains 13 residues. V lost 4 bases and J lost 3, with 10 bases in between. CDR3 sequence: CASSSLRGYEQYF. CDR3 coding DNA: TGTGCCAGCAGTTCCCTGCGAGGCTACGAGCAGTACTTC.

Many counts were recorded for this clonotype. This chain links TRBV7-9 with TRBJ1-1; D gene unclear. The CDR3 covers 12 residues. CDR1 and CDR2 from the germline V gene are SEHNR and FQNEAQ (reference sequence). V was shortened by 2 bases and J by 4 bases, with 5 bases between the two germline ends. DNA for the CDR3: TGTGCCAGCAGCTTACCCGTCACTGAAGCTTTCTTT. Protein product: CASSLPVTEAFF.

This clonotype was seen only a few times. The V and J genes are TRBV5-6 and TRBJ1-2, with unresolved D. Between the trimmed V and J ends, which lost 3 bases and 7 bases, there was a span of 16 bases. The CDR3 is 14 residues long. Germline V gene lookup returns CDR1 SGHDT and CDR2 YYEEEE. In DNA, the CDR3 is TGTGCCAGCAGCTCCCCAGGCAGGAGCAGTGGCTACACCTTC. This translates into CASSSPGRSSGYTF.